These T cell receptor beta chains were read from a single sample in a study of Tregs in tolerant kidney transplant recipients. Clones were sequenced by immunoSEQ multiplex PCR, and TCRdb holds only the in-frame ones, with some missing. Of about 46,000 clones in the sample, about 90% were seen once. The sequenced material came from Tregs from blood. The receptors shown here come from a human donor in good health. The CDR3 runs from the conserved cysteine through the conserved F or W. The D gene is left open where the match is weak. Clone size, where shown, is once, few, many, or a class for clones that have expanded.

abundance: NA
d_gene: NA
j_gene: TRBJ2-3
v_gene: TRBV5-1
CDR3nt: TGCGCCAGCAGCTTGACGGGCCCAGCCCCAGATACGCAGTATTTT
CDR3aa: CASSLTGPAPDTQYF

abundance: NA
d_gene: NA
j_gene: TRBJ2-1
v_gene: TRBV27
CDR3nt: TGTGCCAGCATCTCGGGACTGAACAATGAGCAGTTCTTC
CDR3aa: CASISGLNNEQFF

abundance: NA
d_gene: NA
j_gene: TRBJ2-7
v_gene: TRBV5-1
CDR3nt: TGCGCCAGCAGCTTTTCAGGGAACTCCTACGAGCAGTACTTC
CDR3aa: CASSFSGNSYEQYF

abundance: NA
d_gene: TRBD2
j_gene: TRBJ2-2
v_gene: TRBV5-1
CDR3nt: TGCGCCAGCAGCTTGGTACTCGGACTAGCGGGGGGGCCTACCACCGGGGAGCTGTTTTTT
CDR3aa: CASSLVLGLAGGPTTGELFF

abundance: NA
d_gene: NA
j_gene: TRBJ2-1
v_gene: TRBV10-3
CDR3nt: TGTGCCATCAGTGAGGGTGGTTCCAATGAGCAGTTCTTC
CDR3aa: CAISEGGSNEQFF

abundance: NA
d_gene: NA
j_gene: TRBJ1-2
v_gene: TRBV5-4
CDR3nt: TGTGCCAGCAGCTTGGAGATTGACTACACCTTC
CDR3aa: CASSLEIDYTF

abundance: NA
d_gene: NA
j_gene: TRBJ2-5
v_gene: TRBV5-1
CDR3nt: TGCGCCAGCAGCGTACTTAGCGTGGCCGAGACCCAGTACTTC
CDR3aa: CASSVLSVAETQYF

abundance: NA
d_gene: NA
j_gene: TRBJ2-5
v_gene: TRBV5-1
CDR3nt: TGCGCCAGCAGCATGTACGAGACCCAGTACTTC
CDR3aa: CASSMYETQYF

abundance: NA
d_gene: NA
j_gene: TRBJ1-1
v_gene: TRBV6-5
CDR3nt: TGTGCCAGCAGTTACTCGGCCGGGAACACTGAAGCTTTCTTT
CDR3aa: CASSYSAGNTEAFF

abundance: NA
d_gene: NA
j_gene: TRBJ1-2
v_gene: TRBV2
CDR3nt: TGTGCCAGCAGTACAGGGACATATGGCTACACCTTC
CDR3aa: CASSTGTYGYTF

abundance: NA
d_gene: TRBD2
j_gene: TRBJ2-7
v_gene: TRBV5-1
CDR3nt: TGCGCCAGCAGCTTGGGACTAGCGGGAGTAGGGTACGAGCAGTACTTC
CDR3aa: CASSLGLAGVGYEQYF

abundance: once
d_gene: NA
j_gene: TRBJ2-1
v_gene: TRBV11-3
CDR3nt: TGTGCCAGCAGCTTAGCACAGGGTTACAATGAGCAGTTCTTC
CDR3aa: CASSLAQGYNEQFF

abundance: few
d_gene: TRBD1
j_gene: TRBJ2-7
v_gene: TRBV6-1
CDR3nt: TGTGCCAGCAGGCCCGCCGGGACAGGCTTCTACGAGCAGTACTTC
CDR3aa: CASRPAGTGFYEQYF

abundance: NA
d_gene: TRBD2
j_gene: TRBJ2-1
v_gene: TRBV2
CDR3nt: TGTGCCAGCAGGCCCCTAGCGGGGGGCAGGGATGAGCAGTTCTTC
CDR3aa: CASRPLAGGRDEQFF

abundance: NA
d_gene: NA
j_gene: TRBJ2-7
v_gene: TRBV5-1
CDR3nt: TGCGCCAGCAGCTTTAGTGCGGGATCCTCCTACGAGCAGTACTTC
CDR3aa: CASSFSAGSSYEQYF

abundance: NA
d_gene: NA
j_gene: TRBJ2-7
v_gene: TRBV18
CDR3nt: TGTGCCAGCTCACCCCTTAGACAGGTCGGCTACGAGCAGTACTTC
CDR3aa: CASSPLRQVGYEQYF

abundance: NA
d_gene: TRBD2
j_gene: TRBJ2-7
v_gene: TRBV10-2
CDR3nt: TGCGCCAGCAGTGGGATACAAAGCGGGAGGAGAAACTACGAGCAGTACTTC
CDR3aa: CASSGIQSGRRNYEQYF

abundance: NA
d_gene: TRBD2
j_gene: TRBJ2-1
v_gene: TRBV2
CDR3nt: TGTGCCAGCATACGTTTACTAGCGGGAGAGGAGCAGTTCTTC
CDR3aa: CASIRLLAGEEQFF

abundance: once
d_gene: TRBD2
j_gene: TRBJ2-2
v_gene: TRBV19
CDR3nt: TGTGCCAGTAGTATTCCCTTTTGGGGGAGGGCCTTCACCGGGGAGCTGTTTTTT
CDR3aa: CASSIPFWGRAFTGELFF

abundance: NA
d_gene: TRBD1
j_gene: TRBJ1-5
v_gene: TRBV19
CDR3nt: TGTGCCAGTAGTCGCGCAGGGGGCGTGATAAGGAGCAATCAGCCCCAGCATTTT
CDR3aa: CASSRAGGVIRSNQPQHF

abundance: NA
d_gene: TRBD1
j_gene: TRBJ2-7
v_gene: TRBV5-1
CDR3nt: TGCGCCAGCAGCACCCTGACAGGGAACTACGAGCAGTACTTC
CDR3aa: CASSTLTGNYEQYF

abundance: NA
d_gene: TRBD1
j_gene: TRBJ1-2
v_gene: TRBV9
CDR3nt: TGTGCCAGCAGCAGGGGAACAGGGGGCCTCGGTGGCTACACCTTC
CDR3aa: CASSRGTGGLGGYTF

abundance: NA
d_gene: TRBD2
j_gene: TRBJ2-3
v_gene: TRBV29-1
CDR3nt: TGCAGCGTTAGAGAGCATAGCGGGAGGGCCCCAGATACGCAGTATTTT
CDR3aa: CSVREHSGRAPDTQYF

abundance: NA
d_gene: TRBD1
j_gene: TRBJ2-7
v_gene: TRBV7-7
CDR3nt: TGTGCCAGCAGGCGACAGGGCAACCACCTCTACGAGCAGTACTTC
CDR3aa: CASRRQGNHLYEQYF

abundance: NA
d_gene: NA
j_gene: TRBJ2-5
v_gene: TRBV25-1
CDR3nt: TGTGCCAATCGCGAGACCCAGTACTTC
CDR3aa: CANRETQYF

abundance: NA
d_gene: TRBD2
j_gene: TRBJ2-7
v_gene: TRBV5-1
CDR3nt: TGCGCCAGCAGCTTCACCGGGACTAGAACCTACGAGCAGTACTTC
CDR3aa: CASSFTGTRTYEQYF

abundance: NA
d_gene: NA
j_gene: TRBJ2-7
v_gene: TRBV6-5
CDR3nt: TGTGCCAGCAGTTACCGGGACACGAGCTCCTACGAGCAGTACTTC
CDR3aa: CASSYRDTSSYEQYF

abundance: once
d_gene: TRBD1
j_gene: TRBJ2-7
v_gene: TRBV27
CDR3nt: TGTGCCAGCAGTTTCCGGGACAGGCACACCTACGAGCAGTACTTC
CDR3aa: CASSFRDRHTYEQYF

abundance: NA
d_gene: NA
j_gene: TRBJ1-2
v_gene: TRBV9
CDR3nt: TGTGCCAGCAGCGTAGCTACCTTGGGGGCAGCTAACTATGGCTACACCTTC
CDR3aa: CASSVATLGAANYGYTF

abundance: NA
d_gene: NA
j_gene: TRBJ2-1
v_gene: TRBV19
CDR3nt: TGTGCCAGTAGTACCCAGGGACCCGGTAGCTATGAGCAGTTCTTC
CDR3aa: CASSTQGPGSYEQFF

abundance: NA
d_gene: TRBD1
j_gene: TRBJ1-1
v_gene: TRBV7-8
CDR3nt: TGTGCCAGCAGCCCCCGACAGGGGGTGAACACTGAAGCTTTCTTT
CDR3aa: CASSPRQGVNTEAFF

abundance: NA
d_gene: NA
j_gene: TRBJ1-4
v_gene: TRBV9
CDR3nt: TGTGCCAGCAGCCCCGGAGGGGGAAAACTGTTTTTT
CDR3aa: CASSPGGGKLFF

abundance: NA
d_gene: NA
j_gene: TRBJ2-5
v_gene: TRBV19
CDR3nt: TGTGCCAGTAGTATGGGCTACCAAGAGACCCAGTACTTC
CDR3aa: CASSMGYQETQYF

abundance: NA
d_gene: TRBD1
j_gene: TRBJ1-1
v_gene: TRBV25-1
CDR3nt: TGTGCCAGCAGTGATCCTACCGGGACAGGGGGCCTAGCTTTCTTT
CDR3aa: CASSDPTGTGGLAFF

abundance: NA
d_gene: NA
j_gene: TRBJ1-1
v_gene: TRBV7-2
CDR3nt: TGTGCCAGCAGCGTTAAGAGATTAAACACTGAAGCTTTCTTT
CDR3aa: CASSVKRLNTEAFF

abundance: NA
d_gene: NA
j_gene: TRBJ2-1
v_gene: TRBV6-6
CDR3nt: TGTGCCAGCAGTTACATCGACAGGCTCCAGCAGTTCTTC
CDR3aa: CASSYIDRLQQFF

abundance: NA
d_gene: NA
j_gene: TRBJ1-4
v_gene: TRBV5-4
CDR3nt: TGTGCCAGCAGCTTGAGACAGGCGGGAGGTGAAAAACTGTTTTTT
CDR3aa: CASSLRQAGGEKLFF

abundance: NA
d_gene: NA
j_gene: TRBJ2-1
v_gene: TRBV6-5
CDR3nt: TGTGCCAGCAGTTACTCGTCCCGGGGCTCCTACAATGAGCAGTTCTTC
CDR3aa: CASSYSSRGSYNEQFF

abundance: NA
d_gene: TRBD1
j_gene: TRBJ1-4
v_gene: TRBV7-9
CDR3nt: TGTGCCAGCAGCTCAGCAGGGGGAGCAGGGTATAATGAAAAACTGTTTTTT
CDR3aa: CASSSAGGAGYNEKLFF

abundance: NA
d_gene: NA
j_gene: TRBJ2-7
v_gene: TRBV19
CDR3nt: TGTGCCAGTAGTATTCGACACGCCGAAACCTACGAGCAGTACTTC
CDR3aa: CASSIRHAETYEQYF

abundance: NA
d_gene: NA
j_gene: TRBJ2-7
v_gene: TRBV12-2
CDR3nt: TGTGCAAGTCGCTTAGCGGGGACAGCCTTAGGGGACGAGCAGTACTTC
CDR3aa: CASRLAGTALGDEQYF

abundance: NA
d_gene: NA
j_gene: TRBJ1-4
v_gene: TRBV21-1
CDR3nt: TGTGCCAGCCACCCAAAGGCAGGGTCGAGGGCCCTTAATGAAAAACTGTTTTTT
CDR3aa: CASHPKAGSRALNEKLFF